These 2 T cell receptor beta chains originate from one sample sequenced in a study of CD8+CD57+ T cells in acquired aplastic anemia. The template used for profiling TCR beta VDJ and CDR3 was genomic DNA. TCRdb used MiXCR to reprocess the reads, holding one entry per CDR3 protein. Here the sample spans 120,000 or so distinct CDR3 sequences, less than 50% being singletons. CD8+CD57+ cell expansion had been shown by flow cytometry in patients chosen for sequencing. Sequencing was carried out using sorted CD4+, CD8+, or CD8+CD57+ T cells (not recorded which) from PBMCs. All receptors come from a human donor with aplastic anemia.

This clonotype was counted many times. The chain combines TRBV6-1 with TRBJ2-7; TRBD1 is a possible D gene (6 bases). The CDR3 consists of 17 residues. Trimming pared 6 bases from V and 4 bases from J, leaving 25 bases between. Germline CDR1 MNHNS, CDR2 SASEGT. The CDR3, as DNA: TGTGCCAGCAGGACCTTCGCCACGAGGGGGTACCTATACGAGCAGTACGTC. The encoded protein is CASRTFATRGYLYEQYV.

This clonotype has more than one count but fewer than ten. The chain recombines TRBV15 with TRBJ1-6; D gene unclear. Germline V CDR1 and CDR2: LNHNV, YYDKDF (reference sequence). V was clipped by 0 bases and J by 7 bases, with 1 base between them. The CDR3 totals 12 residues. The CDR3 DNA sequence: TGTGCCACCAGCAGAGAAAATTCACCCCTCCACTTT. It encodes CATSRENSPLHF. Complete variable domain (other parts from reference TRBV15 and TRBJ1-6): DAMVIQNPRYQVTQFGKPVTLSCSQTLNHNVMYWYQQKSSQAPKLLFHYYDKDFNNEADTPDNFQSRRPNTSFCFLDIRSPGLGDTAMYLCATSRENSPLHFGNGTRLTVT.